This T cell receptor beta chain was observed in a study of blood T cell repertoires in COVID-19. Turning to the study itself: The samples span acute and convalescent COVID-19 from the United States, Italy and Spain.

Germline values: CDR1 SNHLY, CDR2 FYNNEI. The CDR3 extends over 16 amino acids. V trimming: 5 bases; J trimming: 3 bases; junction bases outside the gene matches: 12. Assay: immunoSEQ multiplex PCR; the TCRdb copy retains only in-frame clones and omits some. The sample has around 210,000 clones; over 75% are singletons. This clone was picked up a small number of times. The source is a man aged 50-60 years with COVID-19, enrolled during active disease. The rearrangement uses TRBV2 and TRBJ2-7, with TRBD2 matching 8 bases. Sequencing was done on a sample of peripheral blood. The CDR3 loop is CASSMTGTRGRYEQYF. For the CDR3, the DNA is TGTGCCAGCAGTATGACCGGGACTAGGGGTCGCTACGAGCAGTACTTC.